The 9 T cell receptor beta chains given below trace back to one sample, sequenced in a study of shared clonotypes between healthy human individuals. Generated by immunoSEQ multiplex PCR, the TCRdb table keeps only in-frame clones and is missing some. The sample records some 2 million clones, about 95% being singletons. Naive CD8 cells, CD45RO-negative and positively selected for CCR7, excluded terminally differentiated effector memory CD45RA+ cells. Sequencing was performed on naive CD8+ T cells sorted from blood. The receptors come from a man aged 18 to 30 in good health.

The chain has TRBV19 and TRBJ1-1; D remains ambiguous. Germline assignment: CDR1 LNHDA and CDR2 SQIVND (reference sequence). The V and J ends lost 7 bases and 4 bases respectively, with 13 bases between them. The CDR3 sequence is 13 residues long. The CDR3 region is CASTTGGVTEAFF. CDR3 in DNA: TGTGCCAGTACTACCGGCGGGGTCACTGAAGCTTTCTTT.

In the case of this clone: The sample holds other DNA sequences that translate to the same CDR3. The chain couples TRBV27 to TRBJ2-7; maybe TRBD1 (6 bases). The V gene lost 0 bases and the J gene lost 1 base, with 13 bases spanning the gap. Germline V gene lookup returns CDR1 MNHEY and CDR2 SMNVEV (reference sequence). The CDR3 is made up of 16 amino acids. In nucleotides, the CDR3 is TGTGCCAGCAGTTTATCCGCCGGGACACCATCCTACGAGCAGTACTTC. Its translation: CASSLSAGTPSYEQYF.

This sequence joins TRBV7-9 and TRBJ2-7; D is undetermined. There are 13 residues in the CDR3. The V gene lost 5 bases and the J gene lost 7 bases, with 15 bases spanning the gap. Germline CDR1 SEHNR, CDR2 FQNEAQ (reference sequence). The CDR3 loop reads CASSLLPSAEQYF. CDR3 nucleotide sequence: TGTGCCAGCAGCCTGTTACCCTCGGCGGAGCAGTACTTC.

This rearrangement joins TRBV6-5 to TRBJ2-3; D remains unclear. Trimming removed 2 bases at V and 6 bases at J, with 9 bases between. This CDR3 has 13 amino acids. Germline CDR1 MNHEY, CDR2 SVGAGI. CDR3 protein: CASSYVPTDTQYF. DNA for the CDR3: TGTGCCAGCAGTTACGTCCCGACGGATACGCAGTATTTT.

This clone was seen just once. V gene TRBV27 combines with J gene TRBJ2-7, with 8 bases that match TRBD1. Germline CDR1 and CDR2: MNHEY and SMNVEV (reference sequence). The CDR3 is 13 amino acids. V gave up 2 bases and J gave up 6 bases; unmatched junction bases: 3. The CDR3 nucleotides are TGTGCCAGCAGTTTAGCAGGGGGCGGCGAGCAGTACTTC. Amino acid sequence: CASSLAGGGEQYF.

Only one count was recorded for this clone. Additional DNA sequences in this sample encode the identical CDR3. The gene calls are TRBV10-1 and TRBJ2-3, with 7 bases matching TRBD2. Germline V gives CDR1 WNHNN, CDR2 SYGVQD (reference sequence). Unmatched junction bases numbered 2, after V lost 0 bases and J lost 2 bases. This CDR3 is built from 15 residues. The CDR3 nucleotides read TGCGCCAGCAGTGAGTCCCTAGCGGACACAGATACGCAGTATTTT. It translates to CASSESLADTDTQYF.

V usage is TRBV5-8 and J usage is TRBJ1-5; no definite D call. Looked up from germline, CDR1 is SGHTS and CDR2 is YDEGEE. Deletions cut 2 bases from V and 1 base from J, with 4 bases between. The CDR3 has 13 residues. CDR3 residues: CASSLESNQPQHF. CDR3 coding DNA: TGTGCCAGCAGCTTAGAAAGCAATCAGCCCCAGCATTTT.

This chain links TRBV11-2 with TRBJ2-1; 7 bases are a match to TRBD2. Trimming took 1 base from V and 5 from J; bases not matched to a gene: 8. In germline, CDR1 is SGHAT, CDR2 FQNNGV. This CDR3 region has 16 residues. This CDR3 is CASSLAGLSFNNEQFF. The CDR3 nucleotides are TGTGCCAGCAGCTTAGCGGGACTATCTTTCAACAATGAGCAGTTCTTC.

CDR3: CASSSSDRGSYEQYF. CDR3 DNA: TGTGCCAGCAGTTCCTCGGACAGGGGAAGCTACGAGCAGTACTTC. This chain joins TRBV28 and TRBJ2-7; 9 nucleotides match TRBD1. The germline V gene encodes CDR1 MDHEN and CDR2 SYDVKM. This CDR3 spans 15 amino acids. The V gene end was trimmed by 4 bases and the J gene end by 3 bases; junction bases not matched to a gene: 7. Drawing the rest from reference TRBV28 and TRBJ2-7, the complete variable domain is DVKVTQSSRYLVKRTGEKVFLECVQDMDHENMFWYRQDPGLGLRLIYFSYDVKMKEKGDIPEGYSVSREKKERFSLILESASTNQTSMYLCASSSSDRGSYEQYFGPGTRLTVT.